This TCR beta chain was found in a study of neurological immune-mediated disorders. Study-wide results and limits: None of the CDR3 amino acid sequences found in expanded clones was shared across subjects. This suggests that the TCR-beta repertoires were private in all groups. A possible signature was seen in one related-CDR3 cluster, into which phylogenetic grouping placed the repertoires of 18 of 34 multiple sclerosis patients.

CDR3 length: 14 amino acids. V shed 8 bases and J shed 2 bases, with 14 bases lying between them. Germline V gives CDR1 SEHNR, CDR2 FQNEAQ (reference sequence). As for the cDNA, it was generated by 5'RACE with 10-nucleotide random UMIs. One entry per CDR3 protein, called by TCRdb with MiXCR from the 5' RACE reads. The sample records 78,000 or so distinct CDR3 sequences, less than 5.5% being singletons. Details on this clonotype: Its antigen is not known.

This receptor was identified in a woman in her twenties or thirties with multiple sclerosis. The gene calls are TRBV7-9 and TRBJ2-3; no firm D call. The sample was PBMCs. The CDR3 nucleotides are TGTGCCAGCTCTTCCATGAGTTCCACAGATACGCAGTATTTT. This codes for CASSSMSSTDTQYF. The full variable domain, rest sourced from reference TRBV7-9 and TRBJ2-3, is DTGVSQNPRHKITKRGQNVTFRCDPISEHNRLYWYRQTLGQGPEFLTYFQNEAQLEKSRLLSDRFSAERPKGSFSTLEIQRTEQGDSAMYLCASSSMSSTDTQYFGPGTRLTVL.